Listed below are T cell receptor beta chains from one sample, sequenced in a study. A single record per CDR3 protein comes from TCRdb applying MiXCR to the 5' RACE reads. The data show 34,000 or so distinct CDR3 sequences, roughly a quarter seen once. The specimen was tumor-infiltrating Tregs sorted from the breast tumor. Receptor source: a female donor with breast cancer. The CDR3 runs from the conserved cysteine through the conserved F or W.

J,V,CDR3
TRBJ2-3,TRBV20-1,CSASGWEDTQYF
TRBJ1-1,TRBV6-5,CASSYDRGTEAFF
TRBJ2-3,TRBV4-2,CASSHRQRDTDTQYF
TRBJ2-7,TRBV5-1,CASRGTGGNEQYF
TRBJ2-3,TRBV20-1,CSARLAVHPLTDTQYF
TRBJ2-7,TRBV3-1,CASSPRAGVDEQYF
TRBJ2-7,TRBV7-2,CASSFTGGGAYEQYF
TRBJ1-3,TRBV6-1,CASSLPPSNSGNTIYF
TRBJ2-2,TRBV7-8,CASSLFLNTGELFF
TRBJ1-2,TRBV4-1,CASSRTGGANYGYTF
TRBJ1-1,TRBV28,CASSSSGTEKMNTEAFF
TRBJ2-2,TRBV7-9,CASSPIRGPTGELFF
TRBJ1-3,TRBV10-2,CASSGFNGNTIYF
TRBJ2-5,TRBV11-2,CASSLTGGALRETQYF
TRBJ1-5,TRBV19,CASSRGSNQPQHF
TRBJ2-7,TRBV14,CASSPYGYEQYF
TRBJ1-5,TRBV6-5,CASNKVGSNQPQHF
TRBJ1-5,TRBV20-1,CSASDFSSNQPQHF
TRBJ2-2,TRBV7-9,CASSLSQGSGELFF
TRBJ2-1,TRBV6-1,CATGAGGSRNHEQFF
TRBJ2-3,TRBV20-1,CSARPPDRPSTDTQYF
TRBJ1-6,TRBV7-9,CASSLTGTANSPLHF
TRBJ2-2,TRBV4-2,CASSQDRQGAGELFF
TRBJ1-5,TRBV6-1,CAISRTGANQPQHF
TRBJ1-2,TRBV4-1,CASSRQGTSYGYTF
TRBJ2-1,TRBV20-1,CSARGPRSYNEQFF
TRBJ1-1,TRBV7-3,CASSLSGHNTEAFF
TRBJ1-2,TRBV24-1,CATSGRQENYGYTF
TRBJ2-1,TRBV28,CASSLGGYNEQFF
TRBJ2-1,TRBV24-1,CATRDSGSSYNEQFF
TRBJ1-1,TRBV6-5,CASSYAYNRNTEAFF
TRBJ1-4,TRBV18,CASSRGQGNEKLFF
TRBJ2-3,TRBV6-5,CASSYSRGITDTQYF
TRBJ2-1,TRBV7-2,CASSLVGLAGESYNEQFF
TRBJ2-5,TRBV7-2,CASSPKRQDQETQYF
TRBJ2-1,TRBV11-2,CASSRRIAGEDNEQFF
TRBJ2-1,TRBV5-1,CASSLELAYNEQFF
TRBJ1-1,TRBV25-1,CASSVQVGTEAFF
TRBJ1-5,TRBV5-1,CASSLGGANNQPQHF
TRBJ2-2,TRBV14,CASSLRMGVLNTGELFF
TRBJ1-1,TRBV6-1,CASSVRLKGATEAFF
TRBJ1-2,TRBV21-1,CASSKTLPSRKNRWRSQYGYTF
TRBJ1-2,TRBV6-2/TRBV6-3,CASRRTGGSDGYTF
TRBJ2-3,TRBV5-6,CASSLVTGHPTDTQYF
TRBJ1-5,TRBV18,CASSLGGPDQPQHF